The clone carrying this T cell receptor (beta chain) was counted at least ten times. CDR3 and TCR beta VDJ profiling relied on genomic DNA as the template. In TCRdb, the reads were re-called with MiXCR into one record per CDR3 protein. The sample comprises about 81,000 distinct CDR3 sequences, roughly half of which are singletons, and approximately 61% rests with the top ten. The data were obtained in a study of CD8+CD57+ T cells in acquired aplastic anemia. Trimming removed 1 base at V and 5 bases at J, with 9 bases between. The CDR3 is 13 amino acids. Per the germline V gene, CDR1 is SGHKS and CDR2 is YYEKEE (reference sequence).

This rearrangement joins TRBV5-5 to TRBJ1-1, with a tentative D call TRBD1 (5 bases). The sequencing input was sorted CD4+, CD8+, or CD8+CD57+ T cells (not recorded which) from PBMCs. The TCR originated in a human donor in good health, serving as a control. The chain's CDR3 is CASSLSGGTEAFF. DNA of the CDR3: TGTGCCAGCAGCTTGTCTGGGGGAACTGAAGCTTTCTTT.